The 30 T cell receptor beta chains below were found in one sample sequenced in a study of cytomegalovirus exposure and HLA in healthy donors. Sequenced by immunoSEQ multiplex PCR; TCRdb stores in-frame clones only, minus some. The data hold around 250,000 clones, with around 89% observed a single time. The specimen was PBMCs. The receptors come from a woman between 18 and 29 years old in good health and CMV-seronegative.

The V and J genes are TRBV11-1 and TRBJ2-7, with 14 bases aligning to TRBD2. Losses at the gene ends were 1 base for V and 2 bases for J; bases not matched to a gene: 1. The CDR3 is 16 amino acids. Germline V gene data show CDR1 as SGHAT and CDR2 as FQDESV (reference sequence). Written as DNA, the CDR3 is TGTGCCAGCAGCTTAGGACTAGCGGGAGGGACCTACGAGCAGTACTTC. Translation gives CASSLGLAGGTYEQYF. The entire variable domain, with the rest obtained from reference TRBV11-1 and TRBJ2-7, is as follows: EAEVAQSPRYKITEKSQAVAFWCDPISGHATLYWYRQILGQGPELLVQFQDESVVDDSQLPKDRFSAERLKGVDSTLKIQPAELGDSAMYLCASSLGLAGGTYEQYFGPGTRLTVT.

This chain connects TRBV9 to TRBJ2-5; a possible D gene is TRBD1 (6 bases). Germline V lookup: CDR1 SGDLS, CDR2 YYNGEE. Trimming removed 7 bases from V and 0 bases from J, with 10 bases in between. The CDR3 loop spans 13 amino acids. Written as DNA, the CDR3 is TGTGCCAGCGGACAGATACACCAAGAGACCCAGTACTTC. Its translation is CASGQIHQETQYF.

This clone was recorded a few times. This chain joins TRBV28 and TRBJ1-5, with D maybe TRBD1 (5 bases). The CDR3 has 11 amino acids. V gave up 5 bases and J gave up 9 bases, with 8 bases separating them. CDR1 and CDR2 (germline): MDHEN, SYDVKM. The CDR3 nucleotides are TGTGCCAGCAGTCCAACAGGGCCCCAGCATTTT. It is translated as CASSPTGPQHF.

The J gene is TRBJ2-2, the V gene TRBV28; 9 positions agree with TRBD1. The germline V gene has CDR1 MDHEN and CDR2 SYDVKM. The J segment lost 8 bases and the V segment lost 7 bases, leaving 14 bases of the junction unmatched. The CDR3 runs to 16 residues. The CDR3 here is CASIPSSGQGAGELFF. The CDR3 coding sequence is TGTGCCAGCATTCCTTCGTCGGGACAGGGCGCGGGGGAGCTGTTTTTT.

This clone has a single count. This sequence joins TRBV28 and TRBJ2-3; the match to TRBD1 covers 10 bases. The CDR3 sequence is 18 residues long. Germline V gene data show CDR1 as MDHEN and CDR2 as SYDVKM. Unmatched junction bases numbered 15, after V lost 3 bases and J lost 6 bases. CDR3 in amino acids: CASSFSHTGTGDTDTQYF. CDR3 coding DNA: TGTGCCAGCAGTTTTTCCCACACCGGGACAGGGGATACGGATACGCAGTATTTT.

The genes are TRBV4-1 and TRBJ2-3; D uncertain. The CDR3 totals 15 residues. Deletions cut 3 bases from V and 0 bases from J, with 10 bases between. Germline V lookup: CDR1 MGHRA, CDR2 YSYEKL. The CDR3 region has the DNA TGCGCCAGCAGCCACACATCCCCGAGCACAGATACGCAGTATTTT. This translates into CASSHTSPSTDTQYF.

The CDR3 is CASSPTLGTGNTEAFF. DNA of the CDR3: TGCGCCAGCAGCCCCACACTTGGGACAGGCAACACTGAAGCTTTCTTT. V is TRBV4-3 and J is TRBJ1-1; 8 positions match TRBD1. Germline V gives CDR1 LGHNA, CDR2 YSLEER. This CDR3 spans 16 amino acids. The V segment lost 4 bases and the J segment 2 bases; nucleotides outside the gene matches: 9.

This clone was seen once. The V call is TRBV5-1, the J call TRBJ2-7, with a weak D call TRBD1 (6 bases). Trimming removed 4 bases at V and 1 base at J, with 12 bases between. CDR1 and CDR2 from the germline V gene are SGHRS and YFSETQ. The CDR3 covers 14 residues. CDR3 amino acids: CASSRGYGSYEQYF. The CDR3 region has the DNA TGCGCCAGCAGCAGGGGGTACGGTTCCTACGAGCAGTACTTC.

The chain employs TRBV27 and TRBJ1-4, with 8 bases identical to TRBD1. Unmatched junction bases numbered 10, after V lost 8 bases and J lost 8 bases. In germline, CDR1 is MNHEY, CDR2 SMNVEV (reference sequence). This CDR3 is built from 14 residues. The CDR3 sequence is CASGQGGLPEKLFF. The CDR3, as DNA: TGTGCCAGCGGACAGGGCGGTCTCCCGGAAAAACTGTTTTTT.

In its sample, this clone was seen a few times. This chain joins TRBV7-2 and TRBJ2-7, with TRBD2 matching over 9 bases. CDR3 length: 17 residues. The J segment lost 4 bases and the V segment lost 5 bases, leaving 15 bases of the junction unmatched. Per germline, CDR1 SGHTA and CDR2 FQGNSA. In nucleotides, the CDR3 is TGTGCCAGCAGCCCGGGAGGGGCGGGGGGGAGTAGGTACGAGCAGTACGTC. Its protein product is CASSPGGAGGSRYEQYV.

This clone was seen only once. The chain couples TRBV7-2 to TRBJ2-1; D not certain. CDR1 is SGHTA and CDR2 is FQGNSA in the germline V gene. There are 14 residues in the CDR3. V dropped 5 bases and J dropped 4 bases, with 12 bases sitting between them. The CDR3 reads CASSLSEAYNEQFF. CDR3 nucleotide sequence: TGTGCCAGCAGCCTCAGTGAGGCGTACAATGAGCAGTTCTTC.

The J gene is TRBJ2-5, the V gene TRBV2; tentatively, D is TRBD2 (6 bases). CDR3 size: 16 residues. Germline lookup yields CDR1 SNHLY and CDR2 FYNNEI. V was pared by 4 bases and J by 1 base, with 16 bases between. The CDR3 DNA reads TGTGCCAGCAGTGCCAGGAGCGGGCCCTTCCAAGAGACCCAGTACTTC. This codes for CASSARSGPFQETQYF.

Concerning this clone itself: The same CDR3 is also encoded by other DNA sequences in this sample. The chain couples TRBV7-9 to TRBJ2-7; 7 bases are shared with TRBD1. Germline V gene sequence: CDR1 SEHNR, CDR2 FQNEAQ (reference sequence). The junction had 1 base not matched to a gene; V was cut back by 1 base and J by 4 bases. The CDR3 covers 13 residues. CDR3 sequence (DNA): TGTGCCAGCAGCTTAGAGGGGGCTTACGAGCAGTACGTC. Translating gives CASSLEGAYEQYV.

This chain links TRBV12-5 with TRBJ2-1, with D tentatively TRBD1 (6 bases). Germline CDR1 is LGHNT and CDR2 is FRNRAP. The CDR3 is 13 residues long. Trimming took off 5 bases at V and 1 base at J, with 6 bases between the two ends. The CDR3 here is CASGTGSYNEQFF. CDR3 DNA: TGTGCTAGTGGTACAGGGTCCTACAATGAGCAGTTCTTC.

In DNA, the CDR3 is TGCGCCAGCAGCCAAGATGGGAGGGCTAGCGGGGAGAATGAGCAGTTCTTC. Translation gives CASSQDGRASGENEQFF. The chain combines TRBV4-1 with TRBJ2-1, with 9 bases aligning to TRBD2. CDR1 and CDR2 from the germline V gene are MGHRA and YSYEKL. Trimming cost V 0 bases and J 7 bases; bases outside gene matches: 10. CDR3 size: 17 residues.

The CDR3 region is CASSQVSSYNEQFF. CDR3 nucleotide sequence: TGTGCCAGCAGCCAAGTTAGCTCCTACAATGAGCAGTTCTTC. V usage is TRBV14 and J usage is TRBJ2-1; D call uncertain. CDR1 is SGHDN, CDR2 FVKESK, per germline. Trimming stripped 1 base from V and 0 bases from J, with 4 bases between. The CDR3 runs 14 residues.

The chain joins TRBV6-5 to TRBJ1-2; D is perhaps TRBD1 (6 bases). V was trimmed by 1 base and J by 6 bases, leaving 12 bases between them. The length of the CDR3 is 14 residues. Germline lookup yields CDR1 MNHEY and CDR2 SVGAGI. The CDR3 bases are TGTGCCAGCAGTTACTTTCCAGGGGACAATGGCTACACCTTC. Its protein product is CASSYFPGDNGYTF.

This clone was seen more than once but under ten times. J is TRBJ2-2 and V is TRBV9; tentatively, D is TRBD2 (5 bases). The germline V gene has CDR1 SGDLS and CDR2 YYNGEE. With 2 bases removed from V and 1 base from J, the gap between germline ends came to 6 bases. This CDR3 has 14 amino acids. CDR3: CASSVRGNTGELFF. The CDR3 DNA sequence: TGTGCCAGCAGCGTCCGGGGGAACACCGGGGAGCTGTTTTTT.

This CDR3 reads CASSDTKGQGDYEQYF. In DNA, the CDR3 is TGTGCCAGCAGTGACACCAAGGGACAGGGGGACTACGAGCAGTACTTC. V is TRBV2 and J is TRBJ2-7, with 11 bases that match TRBD1. V trimming: 3 bases; J trimming: 3 bases; junction bases outside the gene matches: 7. Germline V lookup: CDR1 SNHLY, CDR2 FYNNEI. This CDR3 spans 16 amino acids.

This chain uses TRBV28 with TRBJ2-7, with 7 bases lining up with TRBD1. The germline V gene encodes CDR1 MDHEN and CDR2 SYDVKM. The V and J ends lost 5 bases and 1 base, in that order; junction bases with no gene match: 8. This CDR3 region has 15 residues. The CDR3 reads CASSPTGAQSYEQYF. CDR3 bases: TGTGCCAGCAGTCCAACAGGGGCCCAATCCTACGAGCAGTACTTC.

The chain couples TRBV7-8 to TRBJ2-7; 13 bases match TRBD2. The germline V gene encodes CDR1 SGHVS and CDR2 FQNEAQ. With 3 bases clipped from V and 4 bases from J, the junction kept 12 bases outside the gene matches. This CDR3 has 18 residues. In nucleotides, the CDR3 is TGTGCCAGCAGCTTCGCCCCAAGGACTAGCGGGGGTTTGTACGAGCAGTACGTC. Residues: CASSFAPRTSGGLYEQYV.

This clone was seen only once. The rearrangement joins TRBV28 to TRBJ2-5; 7 nucleotides agree with TRBD1. Trimming cost V 4 bases and J 3 bases; bases outside gene matches: 2. CDR1 and CDR2 (germline): MDHEN, SYDVKM. CDR3 length: 13 residues. In DNA form, the CDR3 reads TGTGCCAGCAGTTCAGGACAGGAAGAGACCCAGTACTTC. Its translation: CASSSGQEETQYF. Together with reference TRBV28 and TRBJ2-5, the CDR3 gives the full variable domain: DVKVTQSSRYLVKRTGEKVFLECVQDMDHENMFWYRQDPGLGLRLIYFSYDVKMKEKGDIPEGYSVSREKKERFSLILESASTNQTSMYLCASSSGQEETQYFGPGTRLLVL.

V and J are TRBV28 and TRBJ1-6, with D uncertain. The CDR3 has 12 amino acids. Trimming removed 2 bases at V and 9 bases at J, with 5 bases between. Germline V gene sequence: CDR1 MDHEN, CDR2 SYDVKM. CDR3 DNA: TGTGCCAGCAGTTTAAAGAGTTCACCCCTCCACTTT. This encodes CASSLKSSPLHF. The whole variable domain, filled in from reference TRBV28 and TRBJ1-6, reads DVKVTQSSRYLVKRTGEKVFLECVQDMDHENMFWYRQDPGLGLRLIYFSYDVKMKEKGDIPEGYSVSREKKERFSLILESASTNQTSMYLCASSLKSSPLHFGNGTRLTVT.

The chain has TRBV7-2 and TRBJ2-3; possibly TRBD1 for D (6 bases). Germline lookup yields CDR1 SGHTA and CDR2 FQGNSA. The CDR3 consists of 15 residues. V lost 4 bases and J 1 base, leaving 12 bases between the germline ends. The CDR3 spells CASSSKGVGTDTQYF. The CDR3 nucleotides are TGTGCCAGCAGCTCAAAGGGGGTCGGCACAGATACGCAGTATTTT.

The J gene is TRBJ1-1, the V gene TRBV4-1; 8 bases map to TRBD1. CDR1 MGHRA and CDR2 YSYEKL come from the germline V gene. The trim removed 0 bases at V and 3 bases at J, leaving 12 bases unmatched. This CDR3 region has 18 residues. CDR3 in amino acids: CASSQDGRTGGGYTEAFF. The CDR3 DNA is TGCGCCAGCAGCCAAGACGGAAGAACAGGGGGAGGGTACACTGAAGCTTTCTTT.

The V and J genes are TRBV10-3 and TRBJ2-5; 7 nucleotides line up with TRBD1. The CDR3 is made up of 15 amino acids. V dropped 6 bases and J dropped 3; count of bases not matched to a gene: 10. The germline gives CDR1 ENHRY, CDR2 SYGVKD. The CDR3 DNA sequence: TGTGCCATCAGGGAAGGACAGGTGAGAGAAGAGACCCAGTACTTC. This translates into CAIREGQVREETQYF.

J is TRBJ1-2 and V is TRBV4-1, with 8 bases that match TRBD1. CDR1 and CDR2 from the germline V gene are MGHRA and YSYEKL. V dropped 4 bases and J dropped 4; count of bases not matched to a gene: 5. This CDR3 region has 14 residues. The CDR3 sequence is CASSPNGQGYGYTF. The CDR3 DNA sequence: TGCGCCAGCAGCCCAAACGGACAGGGCTATGGCTACACCTTC.

This sequence joins TRBV6-6 and TRBJ1-2, with D maybe TRBD1 (5 bases). This CDR3 has 15 amino acids. Germline V lookup: CDR1 MNHNY, CDR2 SVGAGI (reference sequence). V lost 0 bases and J lost 2, with 10 bases in between. CDR3 DNA: TGTGCCAGCAGTTACTCTGATAACAGGAACTATGGCTACACCTTC. Translation gives CASSYSDNRNYGYTF.

This clone appeared once. V and J are TRBV27 and TRBJ2-1; 8 bases agree with TRBD2. V lost 3 bases to trimming and J lost 6 bases; unmatched junction nucleotides: 7. The germline CDR1 and CDR2 sequences are MNHEY and SMNVEV (reference sequence). The CDR3 length is 15 residues. The CDR3 is CASSFGAGGVNEQFF. The CDR3, as DNA: TGTGCCAGCAGTTTCGGCGCGGGGGGCGTCAATGAGCAGTTCTTC.

CDR3 amino acids: CASSAGGVGSPLHF. CDR3 coding DNA: TGTGCCAGCAGCGCTGGAGGGGTTGGTTCACCCCTCCACTTT. This sequence joins TRBV11-3 and TRBJ1-6; possibly TRBD1 for D (5 bases). This CDR3 has 14 amino acids. Per the germline V gene, CDR1 is SGHNT and CDR2 is YENEEA. Trimming shortened V by 5 bases and J by 9 bases, and 14 bases separated the two germline ends.